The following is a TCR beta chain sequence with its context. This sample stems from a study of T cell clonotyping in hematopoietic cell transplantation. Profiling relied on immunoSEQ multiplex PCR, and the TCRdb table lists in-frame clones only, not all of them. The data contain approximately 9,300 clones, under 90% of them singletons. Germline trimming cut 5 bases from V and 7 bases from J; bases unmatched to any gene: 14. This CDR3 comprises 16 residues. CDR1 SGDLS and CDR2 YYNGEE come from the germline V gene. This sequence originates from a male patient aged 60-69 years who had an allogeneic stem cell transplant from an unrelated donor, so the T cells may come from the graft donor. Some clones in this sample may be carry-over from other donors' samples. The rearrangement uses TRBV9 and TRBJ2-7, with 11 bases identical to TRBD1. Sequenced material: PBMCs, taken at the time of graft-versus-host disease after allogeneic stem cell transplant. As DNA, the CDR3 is TGTGCCAGCAGTTTCCTACCGGGACAGGGGGTCGAGGAGCAGTACTTC. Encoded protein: CASSFLPGQGVEEQYF.